The 32 T cell receptor beta chains below come from one sample, sequenced in a study of shared clonotypes between healthy human individuals. TCRdb keeps only in-frame clones here, not all; method: immunoSEQ multiplex PCR. The sample consists of around 700,000 clones, about two thirds of them appearing once. The sequenced sample was memory CD4+ T cells sorted from blood. Indicated subset: CD45RA-negative fraction. Receptors were obtained from a woman aged 30 to 39 in good health.

The chain has TRBV5-1 and TRBJ2-5; D remains unclear. Germline V CDR1 and CDR2: SGHRS, YFSETQ. V was pared by 3 bases and J by 4 bases, with 10 bases between. The CDR3 is 13 amino acids. The chain's CDR3 is CASSSTPRETQYF. The CDR3 DNA is TGCGCCAGCAGCTCCACGCCGCGAGAGACCCAGTACTTC.

The table lists this clone with many counts. Other DNA sequences from this sample encode an identical CDR3 as well. The genes are TRBV27 and TRBJ2-7; either TRBD1 or TRBD2 may supply D (5 bases each). CDR1 is MNHEY, CDR2 SMNVEV, per germline (reference sequence). This CDR3 spans 14 amino acids. V lost 3 bases, J lost 2 bases, and 11 bases lay in between. The CDR3 sequence is CASSLDRGPYEQYF. The CDR3 DNA follows: TGTGCCAGCAGTTTGGACCGGGGCCCCTACGAGCAGTACTTC.

The chain combines TRBV7-4 with TRBJ2-2; D call uncertain. The germline V gene has CDR1 SGHVT and CDR2 SQSDAQ. V lost 3 bases and J lost 6, with 11 bases in between. The CDR3 consists of 14 residues. The CDR3 bases are TGTGCCAGCAGCTTCCTCGGTAGGTCCGGGGAGCTGTTTTTT. Protein: CASSFLGRSGELFF. Combining the CDR3 with reference TRBV7-4 and TRBJ2-2 gives the whole variable domain GAGVSQSPRYKVAKRGRDVALRCDSISGHVTLYWYRQTLGQGSEVLTYSQSDAQRDKSGRPSGRFSAERPERSVSTLKIQRTEQGDSAVYLCASSFLGRSGELFFGEGSRLTVL.

This clone was observed a handful of times. This chain uses TRBV6-6 with TRBJ2-2, with D possibly matching TRBD1 (6 bases). Trimming removed 2 bases from V and 1 base from J, with 8 bases in between. The CDR3 length is 15 residues. Germline CDR1 is MNHNY and CDR2 is SVGAGI (reference sequence). CDR3 DNA: TGTGCCAGCAGTTACACAGGGCTGAACACCGGGGAGCTGTTTTTT. Amino acids: CASSYTGLNTGELFF.

This chain uses TRBV28 with TRBJ2-5, with D perhaps matching TRBD2 (7 bases). The J call may be faulty, since TRBJ2-7 better matches the DNA end. This CDR3 is 14 amino acids long. Germline loops: CDR1 MDHEN, CDR2 SYDVKM. CDR3 residues: CASSWASGQYEQYF. The DNA of the CDR3 is TGTGCCAGCAGTTGGGCTAGCGGACAGTACGAGCAGTACTTC.

The chain uses TRBV6-5 and TRBJ2-3; no firm D call. V gave up 1 base and J gave up 0 bases, with 2 bases separating them. The germline V gene encodes CDR1 MNHEY and CDR2 SVGAGI. The CDR3 extends over 13 amino acids. CDR3 DNA sequence: TGTGCCAGCAGTTACTGGAGCACAGATACGCAGTATTTT. This encodes CASSYWSTDTQYF.

The chain uses TRBV29-1 and TRBJ2-3; TRBD2 agrees at 12 bases. Germline V gives CDR1 SQVTM, CDR2 ANQGSEA. J lost 2 bases, V lost 5 bases, and 2 bases had no gene match. The CDR3 contains 14 residues. The CDR3 DNA follows: TGCAGCGTTTGGACTAGCGGGGCCACAGATACGCAGTATTTT. It yields the protein CSVWTSGATDTQYF.

The chain has TRBV5-1 and TRBJ2-7; D perhaps matches TRBD2 (6 bases). The V and J ends lost 0 bases and 6 bases respectively, with 16 bases between them. This CDR3 has 15 amino acids. The germline CDR1 and CDR2 sequences are SGHRS and YFSETQ. The CDR3 coding sequence is TGCGCCAGCAGCTTGGTTGCGGGACTCTTAAGCGAGCAGTACTTC. It specifies CASSLVAGLLSEQYF.

The chain links TRBV2 to TRBJ1-5; the D is unclear. The length of the CDR3 is 14 residues. The V gene's germline CDR1 is SNHLY and CDR2 FYNNEI. V dropped 4 bases and J dropped 4 bases, with 11 bases sitting between them. This CDR3 is CASSVGRENQPQHF. CDR3 bases: TGTGCCAGCAGTGTCGGTAGGGAAAATCAGCCCCAGCATTTT.

This clone was seen a single time. The CDR3, as DNA: TGTGCCAGTAGTCTGCGGGGGACAGAGCTTGGCTACACCTTC. As protein: CASSLRGTELGYTF. The rearrangement joins TRBV19 to TRBJ1-2; 7 positions agree with TRBD1. Per germline, CDR1 LNHDA and CDR2 SQIVND (reference sequence). The CDR3 is made up of 14 amino acids. The V segment lost 5 bases and the J segment 7 bases; nucleotides outside the gene matches: 10. Variable domain in full (rest from reference TRBV19 and TRBJ1-2): DGGITQSPKYLFRKEGQNVTLSCEQNLNHDAMYWYRQDPGQGLRLIYYSQIVNDFQKGDIAEGYSVSREKKESFPLTVTSAQKNPTAFYLCASSLRGTELGYTFGSGTRLTVV.

The chain couples TRBV29-1 to TRBJ1-1, with 9 bases matching TRBD1. V shed 6 bases and J 4 bases; nucleotides not matched to a gene: 15. Germline V lookup: CDR1 SQVTM, CDR2 ANQGSEA. The CDR3 contains 16 residues. The CDR3 region has the DNA TGCAGCGTCACCGGACGGACAGGGGTGGAGACCACTGAAGCTTTCTTT. Amino acid sequence: CSVTGRTGVETTEAFF.

The chain employs TRBV19 and TRBJ1-1; D remains unclear. This CDR3 comprises 13 residues. The germline V gene has CDR1 LNHDA and CDR2 SQIVND (reference sequence). Trimming left V 3 bases short and J 3 bases short, with 8 bases between. CDR3 coding DNA: TGTGCCAGTAGTATGGTCGGTCACACTGAAGCTTTCTTT. This codes for CASSMVGHTEAFF.

This chain connects TRBV6-1 to TRBJ2-3, with 9 nucleotides matching TRBD1. V gave up 4 bases and J gave up 4 bases; unmatched junction bases: 6. The CDR3 contains 15 residues. The germline gives CDR1 MNHNS, CDR2 SASEGT. CDR3 protein: CASSGDRVGADTQYF. The DNA of the CDR3 is TGTGCCAGCAGTGGGGACAGGGTAGGGGCAGATACGCAGTATTTT.

V gene TRBV11-2 combines with J gene TRBJ2-5; the match to TRBD2 covers 7 bases. The CDR3 loop spans 13 amino acids. Trimming at V came to 3 bases and at J to 5 bases, leaving 3 bases not matched to a gene. CDR1 SGHAT and CDR2 FQNNGV come from the germline V gene. CDR3 DNA sequence: TGTGCCAGCAGCTTCAGCGGGGACGAGACCCAGTACTTC. This sequence encodes CASSFSGDETQYF.

This chain's CDR3 is CASSPRQGILAEQYF. CDR3 DNA sequence: TGTGCCAGCAGTCCCCGGCAAGGGATATTGGCCGAGCAGTACTTC. The chain links TRBV28 to TRBJ2-7, with D uncertain. CDR3 size: 15 residues. CDR1 is MDHEN, CDR2 SYDVKM, per germline. Trimming removed 5 bases at V and 6 bases at J, with 20 bases between.

V gene TRBV18 combines with J gene TRBJ1-2; no definite D call. Germline V lookup: CDR1 KGHSH, CDR2 LQKENI. The CDR3 spans 14 residues. V lost 3 bases and J lost 2, with 10 bases in between. Here the CDR3 reads CASSPMDANYGYTF. In DNA, the CDR3 is TGTGCCAGCTCACCGATGGACGCAAACTATGGCTACACCTTC.

This clone has just a few counts. V is TRBV6-5 and J is TRBJ2-5, with D possibly called TRBD1 or TRBD2 (6 bases each). The J call is uncertain, as TRBJ2-7 better fits the DNA end. The germline gives CDR1 MNHEY, CDR2 SVGAGI. This CDR3 has 15 amino acids. The CDR3 DNA follows: TGTGCCAGCAGTTACTCGGGGGGCGGTTCTTACGAGCAGTACTTC. Translated: CASSYSGGGSYEQYF.

This clone came up a few times. CDR3: CASTQGSNQPQHF. CDR3 sequence (DNA): TGCGCCAGCACCCAAGGGTCCAATCAGCCCCAGCATTTT. The chain has TRBV5-1 and TRBJ1-5; the D is unclear. The CDR3 sequence is 13 residues long. The V end was cut by 6 bases, the J end by 3 bases, with 10 bases between. Germline-derived CDR1 and CDR2 are SGHRS and YFSETQ.

The chain has TRBV4-1 and TRBJ1-1; D uncertain. CDR3 length: 17 residues. V shed 0 bases and J shed 4 bases, with 18 bases lying between them. Germline V gene lookup returns CDR1 MGHRA and CDR2 YSYEKL. CDR3 amino acids: CASSQDSDTSQATEAFF. CDR3 nucleotide sequence: TGCGCCAGCAGCCAAGACTCCGACACATCCCAGGCCACTGAAGCTTTCTTT.

The rearrangement links TRBV28 to TRBJ2-5; a weak D match, TRBD1 (6 bases). Germline V gives CDR1 MDHEN, CDR2 SYDVKM. The CDR3 runs 13 residues. V lost 8 bases, J lost 0 bases, and 10 bases lay in between. The CDR3 spells CASLTGNQETQYF. The DNA of the CDR3 is TGTGCCAGCCTAACAGGGAACCAAGAGACCCAGTACTTC.

This clone was observed many times. This same CDR3 is encoded by further DNA sequences in the sample. The chain joins TRBV7-2 to TRBJ2-5; 10 bases map to TRBD2. CDR1 is SGHTA, CDR2 FQGNSA, per germline. CDR3 length equals 16 residues. V gave up 4 bases and J gave up 5 bases; unmatched junction bases: 10. Here the CDR3 reads CASSSGGLAGVETQYF. The CDR3, as DNA: TGTGCCAGCAGCTCTGGAGGGCTAGCGGGAGTGGAGACCCAGTACTTC.

This clone was recorded a few times. The CDR3 protein is CTSSQGPPAYMNTEAFF. The CDR3 nucleotides read TGCACCAGCAGCCAAGGACCTCCGGCCTACATGAACACTGAAGCTTTCTTT. This chain joins TRBV1 and TRBJ1-1. TRBV1 is a pseudogene segment. The CDR3 contains 17 residues.

The chain joins TRBV6-1 to TRBJ1-5, with TRBD1 as a possible D gene (6 bases). CDR1 is MNHNS, CDR2 SASEGT, per germline. Trimming shortened V by 2 bases and J by 4 bases, and 18 bases separated the two germline ends. The CDR3 consists of 17 residues. The CDR3 is CASSETRGGQRNQPQHF. Written as DNA, the CDR3 is TGTGCCAGCAGTGAAACTAGGGGCGGACAGCGAAATCAGCCCCAGCATTTT.

The chain couples TRBV6-5 to TRBJ2-1; either TRBD1 or TRBD2 may fit D (5 bases each). Trimming shortened V by 0 bases and J by 10 bases, and 16 bases separated the two germline ends. The CDR3 is made up of 15 amino acids. Germline CDR1 is MNHEY and CDR2 is SVGAGI. CDR3 nucleotides: TGTGCCAGCAGTTACTCTCAGGGACCCTCACGGGAGCAGTTCTTC. It codes for CASSYSQGPSREQFF.

The chain has TRBV6-5 and TRBJ2-7, with 10 bases that match TRBD1. The CDR3 extends over 16 amino acids. Germline values: CDR1 MNHEY, CDR2 SVGAGI. With 2 bases clipped from V and 3 bases from J, the junction kept 7 bases outside the gene matches. The CDR3 DNA reads TGTGCCAGCAGTTACGCGGGACAGGGGCCGATCTACGAGCAGTACTTC. This codes for CASSYAGQGPIYEQYF.

V usage is TRBV27 and J usage is TRBJ1-1, with 8 bases identical to TRBD1. V was clipped by 5 bases and J by 6 bases; unmatched bases: 11. This CDR3 comprises 15 residues. Germline CDR1 reads MNHEY; CDR2 reads SMNVEV (reference sequence). The CDR3 bases are TGTGCCAGCAGTATCCACCCGGACAGGGTCCCTGAAGCTTTCTTT. It translates to CASSIHPDRVPEAFF.

This clone is a singleton in its sample. V is TRBV2 and J is TRBJ2-7; 7 bases are shared with TRBD1. The CDR3 totals 16 residues. The junction had 15 bases not matched to a gene; V was cut back by 5 bases and J by 5 bases. Germline V lookup: CDR1 SNHLY, CDR2 FYNNEI. As DNA, the CDR3 is TGTGCCAGCAGTCGTGCCGGGACAGCGCCTTATGACGAGCAGTACTTC. It yields the protein CASSRAGTAPYDEQYF.

The J gene is TRBJ2-1, the V gene TRBV7-8; D may be TRBD2 (6 bases). Germline V gene sequence: CDR1 SGHVS, CDR2 FQNEAQ. The V end was cut by 5 bases, the J end by 7 bases, with 15 bases between. The CDR3 contains 14 residues. The CDR3 spells CASSLGLYLNEQFF. The CDR3 nucleotides are TGTGCCAGCAGCCTCGGACTATATCTGAATGAGCAGTTCTTC. Using reference TRBV7-8 and TRBJ2-1 for the parts outside the CDR3, the full variable domain is GAGVSQSPRYKVAKRGQDVALRCDPISGHVSLFWYQQALGQGPEFLTYFQNEAQLDKSGLPSDRFFAERPEGSVSTLKIQRTQQEDSAVYLCASSLGLYLNEQFFGPGTRLTVL.

The chain employs TRBV19 and TRBJ1-2; 9 bases agree with TRBD1. The junction had 6 bases not matched to a gene; V was cut back by 8 bases and J by 8 bases. CDR1 and CDR2 (germline): LNHDA, SQIVND (reference sequence). The CDR3 loop spans 12 amino acids. The CDR3 sequence: CASRQGEVGYTF. Written as DNA, the CDR3 is TGTGCCAGTCGACAGGGGGAGGTCGGCTACACCTTC.

The gene calls are TRBV28 and TRBJ2-5, with TRBD2 matching over 13 bases. CDR3 length equals 18 residues. V trimming: 3 bases; J trimming: 2 bases; junction bases outside the gene matches: 9. Germline V lookup: CDR1 MDHEN, CDR2 SYDVKM. The CDR3 DNA reads as TGTGCCAGCAGTTTGGGACTTGGACTAGCGGGGGATCAAGAGACCCAGTACTTC. It specifies CASSLGLGLAGDQETQYF.

The rearrangement links TRBV25-1 to TRBJ2-7; D call uncertain. In germline, CDR1 is MGHDK, CDR2 SYGVNS. V was clipped by 1 base and J by 3 bases, with 4 bases between them. CDR3 length: 12 amino acids. The CDR3 is CASSELGYEQYF. The DNA of the CDR3 is TGTGCCAGCAGTGAATTGGGCTACGAGCAGTACTTC.

This rearrangement joins TRBV28 to TRBJ2-7; maybe TRBD2 (6 bases). Germline CDR1 reads MDHEN; CDR2 reads SYDVKM. With 3 bases removed from V and 3 bases from J, the gap between germline ends came to 12 bases. This CDR3 contains 14 residues. CDR3: CASSLYGLYYEQYF. The CDR3 DNA follows: TGTGCCAGCAGTTTGTACGGACTATACTACGAGCAGTACTTC.